This TCR beta chain was documented in a study of blood T cell repertoires in COVID-19. Study at large: Italy, Spain and the United States were the sources of the convalescent and acute COVID-19 samples. PBMCs, B-cell-depleted T cells, or T cells provided the cDNA or gDNA that made up the material.

Original processing notes: It was from reference gene primer amplification that nucleated cell counts were estimated. The protocol was immunoSEQ multiplex PCR, while the TCRdb copy is restricted to in-frame clones and leaves out a portion. That table gives V, J and clone size, and the DNA gave D and trimming. Of about 15,000 clones in the sample, about 90% were seen once. Trimming took 0 bases from V and 6 from J; bases not matched to a gene: 9. Germline V gene sequence: CDR1 LGHDT, CDR2 YNNKEL (reference sequence). CDR3 size: 17 residues. The clonotype originates from a human donor in a cohort sampled during active COVID-19. The sample taken for sequencing was peripheral blood. The chain employs TRBV3-1 (or the pseudogene TRBV3-2) and TRBJ2-3, with 10 bases fitting TRBD2. In nucleotides, the CDR3 is TGTGCCAGCAGCCAAGATCTGCGGCTAGCGGGGGCGGATACGCAGTATTTT. This sequence encodes CASSQDLRLAGADTQYF.